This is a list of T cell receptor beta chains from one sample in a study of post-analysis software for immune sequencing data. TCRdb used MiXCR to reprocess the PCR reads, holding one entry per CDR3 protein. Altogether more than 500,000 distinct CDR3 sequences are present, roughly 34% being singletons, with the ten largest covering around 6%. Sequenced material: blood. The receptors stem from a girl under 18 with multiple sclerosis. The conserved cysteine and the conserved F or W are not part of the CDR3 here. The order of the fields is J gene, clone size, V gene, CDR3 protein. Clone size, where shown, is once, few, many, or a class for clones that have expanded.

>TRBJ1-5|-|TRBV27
ASTPGHRNQPQH
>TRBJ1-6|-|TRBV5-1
ASSRGQNSPLH
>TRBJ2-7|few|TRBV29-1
SVEGLTGMVHEQY
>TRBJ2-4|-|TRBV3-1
ASSQGTGLAKNIQY
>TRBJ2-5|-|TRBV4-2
ASSHQRDRLGETQY
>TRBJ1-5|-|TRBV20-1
SASGTGRNQPQH
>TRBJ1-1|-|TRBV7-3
ASSLTGPPSTEAF
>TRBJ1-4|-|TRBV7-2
ASSLAAGQGNEKLF
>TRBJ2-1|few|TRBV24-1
ATSVELGSYNEQF
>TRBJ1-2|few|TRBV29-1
SVASRGDSDGYT
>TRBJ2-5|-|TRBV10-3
AIGMGTSGGSTQY
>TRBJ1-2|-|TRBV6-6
ASSRTGTVLYGYT
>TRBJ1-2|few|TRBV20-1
SARGFLGSYDGYT
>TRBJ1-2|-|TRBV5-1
ASNQGAIAYGYT
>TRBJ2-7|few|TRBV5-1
ASSIAGTGAYEQY
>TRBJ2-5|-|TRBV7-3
ASSRQGSLRETQY
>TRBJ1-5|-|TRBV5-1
ASSLSGENQPQH
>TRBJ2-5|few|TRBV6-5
ASSYSGQRGYQETQY
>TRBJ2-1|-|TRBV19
ASSIRLIPEQF
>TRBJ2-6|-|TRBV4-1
ASSQSQGADGANVLT
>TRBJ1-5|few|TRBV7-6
ASSLAGGGNQPQH
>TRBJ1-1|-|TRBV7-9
ASSVTGFFDTEAF
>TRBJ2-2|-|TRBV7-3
ASSLSGGNAGELF
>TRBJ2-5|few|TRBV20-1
SDHRAGETQY
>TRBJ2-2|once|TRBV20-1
SARGTGNGELF
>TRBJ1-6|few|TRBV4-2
ASSQDRQGNSYNSPLH
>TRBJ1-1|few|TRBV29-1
SVDAEAAF
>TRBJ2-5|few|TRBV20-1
SAKSWTSERQETQY
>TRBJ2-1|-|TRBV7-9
ASSLGSGVFHEQF
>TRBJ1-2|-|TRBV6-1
ASTEEDSGGYT
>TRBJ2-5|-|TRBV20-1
SARGPLGETQY
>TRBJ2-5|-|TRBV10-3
AIRTTGSEETQY
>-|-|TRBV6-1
ASSEGRGGFYEQY
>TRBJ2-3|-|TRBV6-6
ASSPREAPGDTQY
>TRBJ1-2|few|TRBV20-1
SARDPRTPAYGYT
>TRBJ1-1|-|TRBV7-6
ASSLHLAGVGNTEAF
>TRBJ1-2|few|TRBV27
ASSWASYKNYGYT
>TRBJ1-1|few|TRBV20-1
SASPRNTEAF
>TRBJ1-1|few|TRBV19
ASRPGQGKTEAF
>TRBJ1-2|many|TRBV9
ASSVGTDYGYT
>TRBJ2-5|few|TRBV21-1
ASSKEGTRGVGTQY
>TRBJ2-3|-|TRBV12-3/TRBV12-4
ASSFTGTGDTDTQY
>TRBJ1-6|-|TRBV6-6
ASRYGQSSYNSPLH
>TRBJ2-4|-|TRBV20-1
SAPLKGGQGDKNIQY
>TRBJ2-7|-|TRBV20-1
SVKDPGDEQY